Listed below are T cell receptor beta chains from one sample, sequenced in a study of CD8+ T cells in alopecia areata. Clones were read by immunoSEQ multiplex PCR, and TCRdb kept only the in-frame ones, dropping some. Of about 200,000 clones in the sample, 50% to 70% were seen once. Sequences were derived from CD4+ T cells sorted from blood, sampled at week 0. Receptor source: a human donor with alopecia areata. Both conserved end residues are part of each CDR3. D genes are given only for firm matches. A row's size may be missing; if present it is once, few, many or a size class.

J gene,V gene,D gene,clone size,CDR3 DNA,CDR3 protein
TRBJ1-5,TRBV7-9,-,-,TGTGCCAGCAGCTTAGATGGCAATCAGCCCCAGCATTTT,CASSLDGNQPQHF
TRBJ2-1,TRBV29-1,TRBD2,-,TGCAGCGGGAGGACTAGCGGGGCGAGTGAGCAGTTCTTC,CSGRTSGASEQFF
TRBJ1-6,TRBV10-3,-,-,TGTGCCATCAGTTTTGATCCGGGACTGGGAAATTCACCCCTCCACTTT,CAISFDPGLGNSPLHF
TRBJ2-1,TRBV7-2,TRBD2,few,TGTGCCAGCAGCCCTCCCCCCCGGACTAGCGCAAACTCCTACAATGAGCAGTTCTTC,CASSPPPRTSANSYNEQFF
TRBJ2-7,TRBV2,-,-,TGTGCCAGCAGTGAAGCGATTTGGGGGAGCTCCTACGAGCAGTACTTC,CASSEAIWGSSYEQYF
TRBJ1-1,TRBV19,-,many,TGTGCCAGTAGTCGAGAGGACTCAAAGCGATTGGCTTTCTTT,CASSREDSKRLAFF
TRBJ2-3,TRBV6-6,-,-,TGTGCCAGCAGTTTGAGGGGTCCCACAGATACGCAGTATTTT,CASSLRGPTDTQYF
TRBJ1-2,TRBV6-5,-,-,TGTGCCAGCAGTTGGGCCGGAGGGGGTAACTATGGCTACACCTTC,CASSWAGGGNYGYTF
TRBJ2-7,TRBV6-5,-,-,TGTGCCAGCAGTTACTCGGGGGGCCCGAGCTCCTACGAGCAGTACTTC,CASSYSGGPSSYEQYF
TRBJ2-2,TRBV18,-,-,TGTGCCGCCGCACCGGCTAGTTGGACCGGGGAGCTGTTTTTT,CAAAPASWTGELFF
TRBJ2-3,TRBV30,TRBD2,-,TGTGCCTGGAGTGTTGGGACTAGCGGGAGCACAGATACGCAGTATTTT,CAWSVGTSGSTDTQYF
TRBJ1-3,TRBV6-1,-,few,TGTGCCAGCAGGATCGGGACGGCTGGAAACACCATATATTTT,CASRIGTAGNTIYF
TRBJ1-2,TRBV9,TRBD1,-,TGTGCCAGCAGCGCCCCGACAGGGACGGCTGGCTACACCTTC,CASSAPTGTAGYTF
TRBJ2-7,TRBV7-9,-,-,TGTGCCAGCAGCTTAGAAGGGTTCGAGCAGTACTTC,CASSLEGFEQYF
TRBJ2-7,TRBV2,-,few,TGTGCCAGCAGTTTCGTGGACGAGCAGTACTTC,CASSFVDEQYF